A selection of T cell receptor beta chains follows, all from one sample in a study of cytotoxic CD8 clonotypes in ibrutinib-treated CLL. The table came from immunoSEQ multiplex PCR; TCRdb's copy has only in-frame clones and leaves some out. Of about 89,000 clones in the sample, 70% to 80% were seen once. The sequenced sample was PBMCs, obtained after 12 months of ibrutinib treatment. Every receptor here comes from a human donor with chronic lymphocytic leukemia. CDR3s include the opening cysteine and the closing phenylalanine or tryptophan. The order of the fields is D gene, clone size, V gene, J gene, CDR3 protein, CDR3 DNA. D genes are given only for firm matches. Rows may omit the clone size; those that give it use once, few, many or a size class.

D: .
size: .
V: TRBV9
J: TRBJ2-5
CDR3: CASSVVGEETQYF
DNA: TGTGCCAGCAGCGTAGTAGGGGAAGAGACCCAGTACTTC

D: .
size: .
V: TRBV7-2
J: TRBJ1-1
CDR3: CASRRQYMNTEAFF
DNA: TGTGCCAGCAGGCGACAGTACATGAACACTGAAGCTTTCTTT

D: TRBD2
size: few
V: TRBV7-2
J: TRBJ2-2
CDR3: CASSLELAGASNTGELFF
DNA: TGTGCCAGCAGCTTAGAACTAGCGGGGGCCTCGAACACCGGGGAGCTGTTTTTT

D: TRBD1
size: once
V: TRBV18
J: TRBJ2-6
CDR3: CASSYKPGQDSGANVLTF
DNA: TGTGCCAGCTCCTATAAACCGGGACAGGACTCTGGGGCCAACGTCCTGACTTTC

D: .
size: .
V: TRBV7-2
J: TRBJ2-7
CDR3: CASSLETGQEQYF
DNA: TGTGCCAGCAGCTTAGAAACAGGGCAAGAGCAGTACTTC

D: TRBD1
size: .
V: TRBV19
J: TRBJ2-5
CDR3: CASSKGPTQGQETQYF
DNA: TGTGCCAGTAGTAAGGGTCCTACACAGGGGCAGGAGACCCAGTACTTC

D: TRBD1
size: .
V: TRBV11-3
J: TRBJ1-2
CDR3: CASSLDRRQGDYGYTF
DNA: TGTGCCAGCAGCTTAGATCGCCGGCAGGGGGACTATGGCTACACCTTC

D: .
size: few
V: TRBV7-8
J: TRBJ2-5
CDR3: CASSLVSVGQETQYF
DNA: TGTGCCAGCAGCTTAGTCTCGGTAGGCCAAGAGACCCAGTACTTC

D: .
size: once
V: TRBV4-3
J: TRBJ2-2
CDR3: CASSQEGGTGELFF
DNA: TGCGCCAGCAGCCAAGAGGGCGGGACCGGGGAGCTGTTTTTT

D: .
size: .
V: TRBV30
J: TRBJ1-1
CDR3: CAWGRWDTEAFF
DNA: TGTGCCTGGGGACGGTGGGACACTGAAGCTTTCTTT

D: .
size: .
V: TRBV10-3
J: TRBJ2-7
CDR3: CAISENGGYEQYF
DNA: TGTGCCATCAGTGAGAATGGCGGTTACGAGCAGTACTTC

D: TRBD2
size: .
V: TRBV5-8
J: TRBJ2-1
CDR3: CASSGAGLEYNEQFF
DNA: TGTGCCAGCAGCGGGGCGGGACTAGAGTACAATGAGCAGTTCTTC

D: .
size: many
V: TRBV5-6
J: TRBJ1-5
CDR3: CASSWDGDTYNQPQHF
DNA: TGTGCCAGCAGCTGGGACGGGGACACTTACAATCAGCCCCAGCATTTT

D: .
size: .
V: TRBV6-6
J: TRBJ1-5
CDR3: CASSVSGTSNQPQHF
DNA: TGTGCCAGCAGTGTCTCCGGGACAAGCAATCAGCCCCAGCATTTT

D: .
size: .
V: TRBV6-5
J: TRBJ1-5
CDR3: CASSYGTGFGQPQHF
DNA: TGTGCCAGCAGTTACGGAACAGGGTTTGGACAGCCCCAGCATTTT

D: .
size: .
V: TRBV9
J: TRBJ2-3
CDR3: CASSVYREDTQYF
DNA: TGTGCCAGCAGCGTATACCGAGAAGATACGCAGTATTTT

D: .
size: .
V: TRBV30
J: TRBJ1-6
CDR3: CACNVRGGRSPLHF
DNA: TGTGCCTGCAACGTGAGGGGGGGCAGATCACCCCTCCACTTT

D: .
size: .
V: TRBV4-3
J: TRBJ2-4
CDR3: CASSQDKVVWTKNIQYF
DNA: TGCGCCAGCAGCCAAGATAAGGTGGTTTGGACCAAAAACATTCAGTACTTC

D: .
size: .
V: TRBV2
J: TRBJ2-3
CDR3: CASIRGLGDTQYF
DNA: TGTGCCAGCATTCGGGGGTTAGGTGATACGCAGTATTTT

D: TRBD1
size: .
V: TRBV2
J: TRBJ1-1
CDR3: CASRSGTVNTEAFF
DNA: TGTGCCAGCAGATCCGGGACAGTGAACACTGAAGCTTTCTTT

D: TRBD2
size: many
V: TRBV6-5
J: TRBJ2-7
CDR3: CASSTGTSKPEQYF
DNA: TGTGCCAGCAGTACCGGGACTAGTAAACCCGAGCAGTACTTC

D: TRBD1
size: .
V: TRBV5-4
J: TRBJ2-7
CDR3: CASSFGTAASYEQYF
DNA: TGTGCCAGCAGCTTTGGGACAGCAGCTTCCTACGAGCAGTACTTC

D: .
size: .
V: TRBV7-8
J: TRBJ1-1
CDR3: CASSLALGSLEAFF
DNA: TGTGCCAGCAGCTTAGCGTTAGGGTCCCTTGAAGCTTTCTTT

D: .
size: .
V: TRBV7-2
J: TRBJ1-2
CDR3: CASSLRGGYGYTF
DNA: TGTGCCAGCAGCTTACGCGGGGGCTATGGCTACACCTTC

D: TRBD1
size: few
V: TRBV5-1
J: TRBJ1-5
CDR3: CASSTGTGIHQPQHF
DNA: TGCGCCAGCAGCACCGGGACAGGGATCCATCAGCCCCAGCATTTT

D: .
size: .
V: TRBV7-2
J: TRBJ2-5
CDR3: CASSQSETQYF
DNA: TGTGCCAGCAGCCAGTCGGAGACCCAGTACTTC

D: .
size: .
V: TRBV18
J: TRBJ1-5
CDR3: CASSPPGDINQPQHF
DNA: TGTGCCAGCTCACCACCAGGGGATATAAATCAGCCCCAGCATTTT

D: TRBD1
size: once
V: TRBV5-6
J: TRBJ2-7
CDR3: CASSFPDRTYEQYF
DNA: TGTGCCAGCAGCTTCCCGGACAGGACCTACGAGCAGTACTTC

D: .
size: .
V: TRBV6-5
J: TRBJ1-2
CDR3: CASRSGVEGGYTF
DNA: TGTGCCAGCCGCTCGGGGGTGGAGGGCGGCTACACCTTC

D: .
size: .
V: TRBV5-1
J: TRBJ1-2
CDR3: CASSLGGTIAGYTF
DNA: TGCGCCAGCAGCTTGGGGGGAACCATAGCGGGCTACACCTTC

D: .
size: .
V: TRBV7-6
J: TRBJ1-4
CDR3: CASSFGGPPTTNEKLFF
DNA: TGTGCCAGCAGCTTTGGTGGGCCCCCCACAACTAATGAAAAACTGTTTTTT

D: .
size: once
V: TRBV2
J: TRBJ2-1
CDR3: CASSEALTGYNEQFF
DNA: TGTGCCAGCAGTGAAGCGCTAACAGGGTACAATGAGCAGTTCTTC

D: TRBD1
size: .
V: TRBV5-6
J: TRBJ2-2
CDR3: CASSWTGTGVSTGELFF
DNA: TGTGCCAGCAGCTGGACCGGGACAGGGGTCTCCACCGGGGAGCTGTTTTTT

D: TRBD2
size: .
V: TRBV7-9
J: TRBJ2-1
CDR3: CASSLSPGGLNEQFF
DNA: TGTGCCAGCAGCTTATCCCCGGGGGGTCTCAATGAGCAGTTCTTC

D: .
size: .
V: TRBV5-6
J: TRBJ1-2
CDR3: CASSSRVGYGYTF
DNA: TGTGCCAGCAGCTCTAGGGTTGGCTATGGCTACACCTTC

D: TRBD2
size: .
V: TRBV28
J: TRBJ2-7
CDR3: CASTTRTSIREYF
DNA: TGTGCCAGCACCACCCGGACTAGTATTAGGGAGTACTTC

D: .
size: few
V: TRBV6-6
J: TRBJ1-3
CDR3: CASSKKVSSGNTIYF
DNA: TGTGCCAGCAGTAAGAAGGTAAGCTCTGGAAACACCATATATTTT

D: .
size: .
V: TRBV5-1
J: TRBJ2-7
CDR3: CASRPGQVTDEQYF
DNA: TGCGCCAGCAGGCCCGGGCAGGTAACCGACGAGCAGTACTTC

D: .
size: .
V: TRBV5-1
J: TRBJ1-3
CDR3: CASSLVPGDLSGNTIYF
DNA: TGCGCCAGCAGCTTGGTGCCAGGCGATCTCTCTGGAAACACCATATATTTT

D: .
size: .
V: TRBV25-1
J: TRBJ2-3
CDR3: CASGVEGGTTDTQYF
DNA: TGTGCCAGCGGAGTCGAGGGGGGCACAACAGATACGCAGTATTTT

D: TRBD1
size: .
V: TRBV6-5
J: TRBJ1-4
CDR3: CASSPRQGRSEKLFF
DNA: TGTGCCAGCAGTCCGCGACAGGGGCGCAGTGAAAAACTGTTTTTT